The 32 T cell receptor beta chains listed next were all sequenced from one sample in a study of monozygotic twins with inflammatory bowel disease (dated by TCRdb to about 2019). Libraries came from 5' RACE. The sample was run on an Illumina HiSeq 2500. One entry per CDR3 protein sequence results from the TCRdb reprocessing of the reads, with DNA left out. The sample's own table lists around 99,000 distinct CDR3 sequences. Of the sample, 9.5% to 15% is held by the ten largest clones. The sequenced material came from blood. All receptors come from a human donor with ulcerative colitis or Crohn's disease, or a healthy co-twin of an affected twin (not recorded which).

This sequence joins TRBV19 and TRBJ2-1; TCRdb proposes TRBD2, but this gene call is untestable without DNA. Germline loops: CDR1 LNHDA, CDR2 SQIVND (reference sequence). The CDR3 sequence is 15 residues long. CDR3 region: CASSSPRDFENEQFF. Using reference TRBV19 and TRBJ2-1 for the parts outside the CDR3, the full variable domain is DGGITQSPKYLFRKEGQNVTLSCEQNLNHDAMYWYRQDPGQGLRLIYYSQIVNDFQKGDIAEGYSVSREKKESFPLTVTSAQKNPTAFYLCASSSPRDFENEQFFGPGTRLTVL.

The chain combines TRBV5-1 with TRBJ2-2; the TCRdb call, TRBD1, lacks DNA for checking. The germline CDR1 and CDR2 sequences are SGHRS and YFSETQ. CDR3 length: 12 amino acids. Here the CDR3 reads CASRSGTGELFF. Drawing the rest from reference TRBV5-1 and TRBJ2-2, the complete variable domain is KAGVTQTPRYLIKTRGQQVTLSCSPISGHRSVSWYQQTPGQGLQFLFEYFSETQRNKGNFPGRFSGRQFSNSRSEMNVSTLELGDSALYLCASRSGTGELFFGEGSRLTVL.

The chain uses TRBV27 and TRBJ1-2; the TCRdb D gene call, TRBD1, has no DNA to confirm it. Looked up from germline, CDR1 is MNHEY and CDR2 is SMNVEV (reference sequence). This CDR3 is built from 13 residues. CDR3 amino acids: CASRGQGAYGYTF.

The chain employs TRBV20-1 and TRBJ1-4. This CDR3 has 16 amino acids. Germline-derived CDR1 and CDR2 are DFQATT and SNEGSKA (reference sequence). CDR3 sequence: CSARGLQGGGNEKLFF.

V gene TRBV28 combines with J gene TRBJ2-2; the D call from TCRdb, TRBD1, cannot be confirmed without DNA. The CDR3 consists of 18 residues. CDR1 and CDR2 (germline): MDHEN, SYDVKM. The CDR3 region is CASRWDFGTGGVTGELFF.

The gene calls are TRBV7-7 and TRBJ2-1; with no DNA, the TCRdb D assignment of TRBD2 cannot be verified. Germline loops: CDR1 SSHAT, CDR2 FNYEAQ (reference sequence). This CDR3 is 16 amino acids long. CDR3 protein: CASSSHSGLGLEEQFF. Variable domain in full (rest from reference TRBV7-7 and TRBJ2-1): GAGVSQSPRYKVTKRGQDVTLRCDPISSHATLYWYQQALGQGPEFLTYFNYEAQPDKSGLPSDRFSAERPEGSISTLTIQRTEQRDSAMYRCASSSHSGLGLEEQFFGPGTRLTVL.

V and J are TRBV5-1 and TRBJ2-3; TCRdb's assignment of TRBD2 cannot be checked, as there is no DNA. The V gene's germline CDR1 is SGHRS and CDR2 YFSETQ. The CDR3 runs 16 residues. Here the CDR3 reads CASSWGNSGGTDTQYF.

J is TRBJ2-7 and V is TRBV5-4; with no DNA, the TCRdb D assignment of TRBD1 cannot be verified. The CDR3 is made up of 12 amino acids. From germline, CDR1 is SGHNT and CDR2 YYREEE (reference sequence). The CDR3 reads CASGDTSYEQYF.

V gene TRBV9 combines with J gene TRBJ1-2. From germline, CDR1 is SGDLS and CDR2 YYNGEE. The CDR3 consists of 13 residues. The CDR3: CASTFRRNYGYTF.

CDR3 sequence: CASSLAGFGAWVYEQYF. The V and J genes are TRBV11-1 and TRBJ2-7. This CDR3 has 17 residues. Germline CDR1 and CDR2: SGHAT and FQDESV (reference sequence). Full variable domain (missing parts from reference TRBV11-1 and TRBJ2-7): EAEVAQSPRYKITEKSQAVAFWCDPISGHATLYWYRQILGQGPELLVQFQDESVVDDSQLPKDRFSAERLKGVDSTLKIQPAELGDSAMYLCASSLAGFGAWVYEQYFGPGTRLTVT.

The chain uses TRBV12-3 or TRBV12-4 and TRBJ2-7; with no DNA, the TCRdb D assignment of TRBD2 cannot be verified. There are 16 residues in the CDR3. The CDR3 reads CASSLTRDSGSYEQYF.

The CDR3 protein is CASSLDPGGVTDSGNTIYF. This chain joins TRBV11-2 and TRBJ1-3; no DNA is available, so the TRBD1 call from TCRdb remains unchecked. Germline values: CDR1 SGHAT, CDR2 FQNNGV. The length of the CDR3 is 19 residues. The full variable domain, rest sourced from reference TRBV11-2 and TRBJ1-3, is EAGVAQSPRYKIIEKRQSVAFWCNPISGHATLYWYQQILGQGPKLLIQFQNNGVVDDSQLPKDRFSAERLKGVDSTLKIQPAKLEDSAVYLCASSLDPGGVTDSGNTIYFGEGSWLTVV.

CDR3 residues: CSVTSGDQETQYF. The chain employs TRBV29-1 and TRBJ2-5; TCRdb's assignment of TRBD2 cannot be checked, as there is no DNA. Germline CDR1 reads SQVTM; CDR2 reads ANQGSEA. This CDR3 has 13 residues.

The chain couples TRBV7-8 to TRBJ2-1. The CDR3 runs to 15 residues. In germline, CDR1 is SGHVS, CDR2 FQNEAQ. The CDR3 region is CASSLSWSSYNEQFF.

V gene TRBV6-2 or TRBV6-3 combines with J gene TRBJ1-5. The CDR3 sequence is 13 residues long. Germline-derived CDR1 and CDR2 are MNHEY and SVGEGT. The CDR3 here is CASSPFYDQPQHF.

This chain connects TRBV12-3 or TRBV12-4 to TRBJ1-1; TCRdb lists TRBD1, though no DNA is available to test this call. This CDR3 has 19 residues. This CDR3 reads CASSASWTGAFSMGTEAFF.

The chain combines TRBV6-5 with TRBJ2-1. This CDR3 comprises 15 residues. Germline CDR1 and CDR2: MNHEY and SVGAGI. CDR3 sequence reads: CASSYTLESGNEQFF.

The chain is built from TRBV5-1 and TRBJ1-2; TCRdb reports TRBD1, a call that lacks DNA to check it against. The CDR3 is 15 residues long. The germline gives CDR1 SGHRS, CDR2 YFSETQ. The CDR3 sequence is CASSLEGADNYGYTF. The variable domain in full, completed from reference TRBV5-1 and TRBJ1-2, reads KAGVTQTPRYLIKTRGQQVTLSCSPISGHRSVSWYQQTPGQGLQFLFEYFSETQRNKGNFPGRFSGRQFSNSRSEMNVSTLELGDSALYLCASSLEGADNYGYTFGSGTRLTVV.

This sequence joins TRBV2 and TRBJ1-1; there is no DNA to check the TCRdb D call of TRBD1. This CDR3 is built from 13 residues. CDR1 is SNHLY, CDR2 FYNNEI, per germline. The CDR3 sequence: CASMRTGGTEAFF.

The chain carries TRBV7-3 and TRBJ2-1; no DNA is available, so the TRBD2 call from TCRdb remains unchecked. The CDR3 has 18 residues. Germline V gene sequence: CDR1 SGHTA, CDR2 FQGTGA. CDR3 amino acids: CASSSLPGLAGGYNEQFF.

The J gene is TRBJ2-7, the V gene TRBV29-1; TCRdb indicates TRBD1, and absent DNA this call remains unverified. CDR3 length: 12 amino acids. Germline V gives CDR1 SQVTM, CDR2 ANQGSEA. The CDR3 protein is CSVEGQGREQYF.

This chain joins TRBV24-1 and TRBJ2-2; checking the TCRdb D call of TRBD1 is not possible without DNA. The CDR3 is made up of 17 amino acids. Germline CDR1 reads KGHDR; CDR2 reads SFDVKD. CDR3 in amino acids: CATSDSGWGAGTGELFF.

V usage is TRBV28 and J usage is TRBJ2-3; absent DNA, TCRdb's TRBD1 call cannot be checked. The CDR3 consists of 14 residues. Germline CDR1 reads MDHEN; CDR2 reads SYDVKM. The CDR3 loop reads CASSLRGGTDTQYF.

The CDR3 protein is CSANTGVWNQPQHF. The rearrangement uses TRBV20-1 and TRBJ1-5; checking the TCRdb D call of TRBD1 is not possible without DNA. The germline CDR1 and CDR2 sequences are DFQATT and SNEGSKA (reference sequence). This CDR3 is 14 amino acids long.

The CDR3 reads CSVPVRQSGNEKLFF. The chain couples TRBV20-1 to TRBJ1-4; absent DNA, TCRdb's TRBD1 call cannot be checked. This CDR3 is built from 15 residues. Germline V gene data show CDR1 as DFQATT and CDR2 as SNEGSKA (reference sequence).

This chain joins TRBV20-1 and TRBJ2-2. CDR1 is DFQATT, CDR2 SNEGSKA, per germline (reference sequence). CDR3 length: 13 residues. CDR3 in amino acids: CSARRVGTGELFF.

The V call is TRBV20-1, the J call TRBJ2-2. This CDR3 region has 12 residues. Germline V gives CDR1 DFQATT, CDR2 SNEGSKA (reference sequence). CDR3 sequence reads: CSARSGPGELFF.

CDR3 protein: CAISDSGHGPHEQFF. The chain has TRBV10-3 and TRBJ2-1; TCRdb picks TRBD2, but there is no DNA to check that call. The CDR3 is made up of 15 amino acids. Germline CDR1 reads ENHRY; CDR2 reads SYGVKD.

This rearrangement joins TRBV12-3 or TRBV12-4 to TRBJ1-1. The CDR3 has 13 amino acids. CDR3 residues: CASSLEQNTEAFF.

The V call is TRBV28, the J call TRBJ1-4; TCRdb outputs TRBD1, but without DNA this stays unchecked. From germline, CDR1 is MDHEN and CDR2 SYDVKM. This CDR3 spans 13 amino acids. The CDR3 reads CASSGQANEKLFF. The whole variable domain, remainder taken from reference TRBV28 and TRBJ1-4, is DVKVTQSSRYLVKRTGEKVFLECVQDMDHENMFWYRQDPGLGLRLIYFSYDVKMKEKGDIPEGYSVSREKKERFSLILESASTNQTSMYLCASSGQANEKLFFGSGTQLSVL.

This sequence joins TRBV5-6 and TRBJ2-5; TCRdb's D call of TRBD2 is untestable without DNA. CDR3 size: 16 residues. The germline V gene encodes CDR1 SGHDT and CDR2 YYEEEE. CDR3 residues: CASSLLSGRMEETQYF.

The chain couples TRBV12-3 or TRBV12-4 to TRBJ2-5; the D call of TRBD2 rests on TCRdb alone, since no DNA is present to check it. The CDR3 is 16 residues long. This CDR3 is CASSVGTSEPQETQYF.